Listed below are T cell receptor beta chains from one sample, sequenced in a study of cytomegalovirus exposure and HLA in healthy donors. Measured with immunoSEQ multiplex PCR; TCRdb has only the in-frame clones, and not every one. The profile shows about 180,000 clones, 76% of them singletons. The sample was PBMCs. Receptors were obtained from a man aged 18 to 29 in good health and CMV-seronegative. Each CDR3 is given with its conserved first and last residue. The D gene is left open where the match is weak. Size is stated for part of the rows, as once, few or many counts, or as a class when the clone is expanded.

>TRBJ1-1|TRBV28|NA|NA
TGTGCCAGCGGGGATGGGGGCTTCGCTGAAGCTTTCTTT
CASGDGGFAEAFF
>TRBJ2-5|TRBV28|NA|TRBD2
TGTGCCAGCAGCCGAACGGGACTAGCGGAAGAGACCCAGTACTTC
CASSRTGLAEETQYF
>TRBJ1-5|TRBV4-1|NA|NA
TGCGCCCGCAGCCAAGACCCCGAGAGGAGGAATCAGCCCCAGCATTTT
CARSQDPERRNQPQHF
>TRBJ1-1|TRBV19|NA|TRBD1
TGTGCCAGTAGGCGACAGGGGGCGGGTATTACTGAAGCTTTCTTT
CASRRQGAGITEAFF
>TRBJ2-2|TRBV11-2|NA|TRBD2
TGTGCCAGCAGCTATGGGAGGGCCAACGGGGAGCTGTTTTTT
CASSYGRANGELFF
>TRBJ2-2|TRBV7-3|NA|TRBD2
TGTGCCAGCAGCCCAGTAGCGGGTTCAAGGACCGGGGAGCTGTTTTTT
CASSPVAGSRTGELFF
>TRBJ2-5|TRBV5-1|NA|TRBD2
TGCGCCAGCAGCCTCGGGACTAGCGGTCAAGAGACCCAGTACTTC
CASSLGTSGQETQYF
>TRBJ1-4|TRBV9|NA|TRBD1
TGTGCCAGCAGCGTAGCAGCGGACAGGGGGCAAGGAAAACTGTTTTTT
CASSVAADRGQGKLFF
>TRBJ2-2|TRBV19|NA|NA
TGTGCCAGTTCCCCGGGGTCGAACACCGGGGAGCTGTTTTTT
CASSPGSNTGELFF
>TRBJ1-6|TRBV30|few|NA
TGTGCCTGGACTACCAAAACAGGGATCTCTTCACCCCTCCACTTT
CAWTTKTGISSPLHF
>TRBJ2-5|TRBV6-5|NA|NA
TGTGCCAGCAGTTACTCGACGGGGGATTTGACCCAGTACTTC
CASSYSTGDLTQYF
>TRBJ1-1|TRBV7-8|once|NA
TGTGCCAGCAGCCCCAGCCGGGGTCGGACTGAAGCTTTCTTT
CASSPSRGRTEAFF
>TRBJ2-5|TRBV7-3|NA|NA
TGTGCCAGCAGCTTAAGTAGGGAGGAGACCCAGTACTTC
CASSLSREETQYF
>TRBJ2-7|TRBV5-1|NA|NA
TGCGCCAGCAGCTTGTTCAGGCCAGGAAGCTCCTACGAGCAGTACTTC
CASSLFRPGSSYEQYF
>TRBJ2-5|TRBV4-2|NA|NA
TGTGCCAGCAGCCAAGGGGGCGGATTCAAAGAGACCCAGTACTTC
CASSQGGGFKETQYF
>TRBJ2-7|TRBV28|once|TRBD2
TGTGCCAGCAGTCCCCCGTGGGCTAGCGGGAGGCGAATGGGCGGCGAGCAGTACTTC
CASSPPWASGRRMGGEQYF
>TRBJ2-2|TRBV10-3|NA|TRBD2
TGTGCCACCGGGTGGGGGACTAGCGGATCTGCGAACACCGGGGAGCTGTTTTTT
CATGWGTSGSANTGELFF
>TRBJ1-1|TRBV11-2|NA|NA
TGTGCCAGCAGCTTAGGGGTGGCTCAGGGCAAAGCTTTCTTT
CASSLGVAQGKAFF
>TRBJ1-1|TRBV2|NA|NA
TGTGCCAGCAATAGGAGGATGAACACTGAAGCTTTCTTT
CASNRRMNTEAFF
>TRBJ1-2|TRBV6-1|NA|NA
TGTGCCAGCAGGATACAGGGAACCTATGGCTACACCTTC
CASRIQGTYGYTF
>TRBJ1-1|TRBV29-1|NA|TRBD1
TGCAGCGTTGATCAACAGGGGCTAAACACTGAAGCTTTCTTT
CSVDQQGLNTEAFF
>TRBJ2-7|TRBV5-1|NA|TRBD2
TGCGCCAGCAGCTTGGGTTTGGGAGGGAGCTCCTACGAGCAGTACTTC
CASSLGLGGSSYEQYF
>TRBJ1-3|TRBV9|NA|NA
TGTGCCAGCAGTGCAGGGTCTCTCGGAAACACCATATATTTT
CASSAGSLGNTIYF
>TRBJ2-2|TRBV5-6|once|TRBD1
TGTGCCAGCAGCGAACAGGGGTACACCGGGGAGCTGTTTTTT
CASSEQGYTGELFF
>TRBJ1-1|TRBV6-1|NA|TRBD1
TGTGCCAGCAGGACCCGGGACAGAAATGAAGCTTTCTTT
CASRTRDRNEAFF
>TRBJ2-5|TRBV4-2|NA|TRBD1
TGTGCCAGCAGCCAAGGTCCCAGGGGGCGGTCGGAGACCCAGTACTTC
CASSQGPRGRSETQYF
>TRBJ1-5|TRBV5-1|few|TRBD1
TGCGCCAGCAGCCAGACAGGGGGCAATCAGCCCCAGCATTTT
CASSQTGGNQPQHF
>TRBJ1-1|TRBV6-5|NA|TRBD1
TGTGCCAGCAGTTTGGGACAGCATATGAACACTGAAGCTTTCTTT
CASSLGQHMNTEAFF
>TRBJ1-4|TRBV5-8|NA|NA
TGTGCCAGCAGCTTGACAGGGTATAATAATGAAAAACTGTTTTTT
CASSLTGYNNEKLFF
>TRBJ2-2|TRBV28|NA|TRBD2
TGTGCCAGCAGTTTATGGGGGCTAGCGGGAGGGCCCGGGGAGCTGTTTTTT
CASSLWGLAGGPGELFF
>TRBJ2-7|TRBV5-6|few|NA
TGTGCCAGCAGCCTTCCCTCCTACGAGCAGTACTTC
CASSLPSYEQYF
>TRBJ2-3|TRBV5-1|NA|TRBD2
TGCGCCAGCAGCTTGGCCGAGGGACTAGCGGACACTAGCACAGATACGCAGTATTTT
CASSLAEGLADTSTDTQYF
>TRBJ2-7|TRBV7-9|NA|TRBD1
TGTGCCAGCAGCGGGGACAGGGGCAACTCCTACGAGCAGTACTTC
CASSGDRGNSYEQYF
>TRBJ1-2|TRBV28|NA|NA
TGTGCCAGCAGTTCATCGGGATCCTACACCTTC
CASSSSGSYTF
>TRBJ2-7|TRBV5-4|NA|NA
TGTGCCAGCAGCTTCCTCTCCTACGAGCAGTACTTC
CASSFLSYEQYF
>TRBJ1-1|TRBV6-6|NA|NA
TGTGCCAGCAGTTACTCGCCAGGGGACACTGAAGCTTTCTTT
CASSYSPGDTEAFF
>TRBJ1-6|TRBV28|NA|TRBD1
TGTGCCAGCAGTGACAGGGGTAACTACTCACCCCTCCACTTT
CASSDRGNYSPLHF
>TRBJ1-4|TRBV27|NA|NA
TGTGCCAGCAGTTTCCTCCAGGGTAATGAAAAACTGTTTTTT
CASSFLQGNEKLFF
>TRBJ2-1|TRBV7-9|NA|TRBD2
TGTGCCAGCAGCTTCAGCCGCTGGGCGGGGGGGTTGGATGAGCAGTTCTTC
CASSFSRWAGGLDEQFF
>TRBJ1-1|TRBV7-9|NA|NA
TGTGCCAGCAGCTTAGTGACAACAGGGAGGGGCACTGAAGCTTTCTTT
CASSLVTTGRGTEAFF
>TRBJ1-6|TRBV9|once|TRBD1
TGTGCCAGCAGCTCGTACGGGGACAGGGATTCACCCCTCCACTTT
CASSSYGDRDSPLHF
>TRBJ1-6|TRBV9|NA|NA
TGTGCCAGCAGCGTAGAGGCGGGGGCCAATTCACCCCTCCACTTT
CASSVEAGANSPLHF
>TRBJ2-5|TRBV10-2|NA|TRBD2
TGCGCCAGCAGTAGGAGGCCTAGCGGGGCCCAAGAGACCCAGTACTTC
CASSRRPSGAQETQYF
>TRBJ2-1|TRBV30|NA|TRBD2
TGTGCCTGGAGTAGTGGGGGAGGGTCCTACAATGAGCAGTTCTTC
CAWSSGGGSYNEQFF
>TRBJ2-1|TRBV6-6|NA|NA
TGTGCCAGCAGTCCTCACCCGGGACAACTTAGGGAGTTCTTC
CASSPHPGQLREFF
>TRBJ2-7|TRBV11-2|NA|NA
TGTGCCAGCAGCTTAGTTCTGCAGTCCCACGAGCAGTACTTC
CASSLVLQSHEQYF
>TRBJ1-1|TRBV7-9|NA|NA
TGTTCCAGCAGCTTAGCCGGCGGTCTTGGCGGGAGGGACACTGAAGCTTTCTTT
CSSSLAGGLGGRDTEAFF
>TRBJ2-5|TRBV2|few|NA
TGTGCCAGCAGGGAGGGTGGATGGCGGGAGACCCAGTACTTC
CASREGGWRETQYF